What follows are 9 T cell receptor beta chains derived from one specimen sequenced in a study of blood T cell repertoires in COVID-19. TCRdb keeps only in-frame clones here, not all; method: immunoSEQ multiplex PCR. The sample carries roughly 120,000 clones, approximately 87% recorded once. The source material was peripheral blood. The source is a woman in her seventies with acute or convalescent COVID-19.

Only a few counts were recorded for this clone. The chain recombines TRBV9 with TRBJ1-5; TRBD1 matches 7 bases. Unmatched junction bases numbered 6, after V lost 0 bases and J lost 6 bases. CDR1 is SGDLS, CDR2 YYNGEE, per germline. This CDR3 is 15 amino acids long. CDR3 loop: CASSVAEGAGQPQHF. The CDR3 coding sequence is TGTGCCAGCAGCGTAGCGGAGGGGGCAGGTCAGCCCCAGCATTTT.

CDR3 bases: TGTGCCAGCAGCCCGAGGAGCCAGGGGCGTAACACTGAAGCTTTCTTT. It codes for CASSPRSQGRNTEAFF. The J gene is TRBJ1-1, the V gene TRBV5-4, with D perhaps matching TRBD1 (6 bases). The CDR3 runs to 16 residues. Germline CDR1 SGHNT, CDR2 YYREEE (reference sequence). Trimming removed 4 bases at V and 2 bases at J, with 18 bases between.

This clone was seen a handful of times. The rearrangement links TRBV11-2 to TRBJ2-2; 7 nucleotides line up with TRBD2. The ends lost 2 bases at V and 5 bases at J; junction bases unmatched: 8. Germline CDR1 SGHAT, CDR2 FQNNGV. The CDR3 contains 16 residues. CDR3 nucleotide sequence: TGTGCCAGCAGCTTAAGAGGCGGCGGGGGTACCGGGGAGCTGTTTTTT. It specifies CASSLRGGGGTGELFF.

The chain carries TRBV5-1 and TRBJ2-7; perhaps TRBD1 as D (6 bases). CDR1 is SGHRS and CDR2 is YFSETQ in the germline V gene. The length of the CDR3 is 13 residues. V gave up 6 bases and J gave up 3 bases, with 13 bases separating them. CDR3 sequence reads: CASKEGRGYEQYF. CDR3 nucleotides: TGCGCCAGCAAGGAAGGCAGGGGCTACGAGCAGTACTTC.

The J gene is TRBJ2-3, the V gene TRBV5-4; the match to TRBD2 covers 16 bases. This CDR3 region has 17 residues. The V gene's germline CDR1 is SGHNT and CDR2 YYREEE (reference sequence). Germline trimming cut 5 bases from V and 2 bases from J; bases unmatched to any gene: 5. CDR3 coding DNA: TGTGCCAGCAGACAGGGACTAGCGGGGGGGAACACAGATACGCAGTATTTT. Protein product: CASRQGLAGGNTDTQYF.

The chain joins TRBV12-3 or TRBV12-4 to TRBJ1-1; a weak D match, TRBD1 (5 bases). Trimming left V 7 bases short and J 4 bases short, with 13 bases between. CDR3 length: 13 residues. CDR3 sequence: CASTTGGTTEAFF. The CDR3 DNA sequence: TGTGCCAGCACCACTGGGGGGACCACTGAAGCTTTCTTT.

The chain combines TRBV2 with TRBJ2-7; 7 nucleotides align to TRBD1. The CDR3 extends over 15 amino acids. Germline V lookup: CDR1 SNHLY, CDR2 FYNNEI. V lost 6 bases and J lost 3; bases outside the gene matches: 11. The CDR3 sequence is CASSDQTGSIYEQYF. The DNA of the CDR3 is TGTGCCAGCAGCGACCAGACAGGGTCGATCTACGAGCAGTACTTC. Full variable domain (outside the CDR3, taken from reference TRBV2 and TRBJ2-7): EPEVTQTPSHQVTQMGQEVILRCVPISNHLYFYWYRQILGQKVEFLVSFYNNEISEKSEIFDDQFSVERPDGSNFTLKIRSTKLEDSAMYFCASSDQTGSIYEQYFGPGTRLTVT.

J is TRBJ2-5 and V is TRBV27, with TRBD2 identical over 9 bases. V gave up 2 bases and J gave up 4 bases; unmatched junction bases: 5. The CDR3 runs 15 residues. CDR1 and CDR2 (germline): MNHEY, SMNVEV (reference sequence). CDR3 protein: CASSLAGGRLETQYF. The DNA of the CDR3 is TGTGCCAGCAGTTTAGCGGGGGGGAGGTTAGAGACCCAGTACTTC.

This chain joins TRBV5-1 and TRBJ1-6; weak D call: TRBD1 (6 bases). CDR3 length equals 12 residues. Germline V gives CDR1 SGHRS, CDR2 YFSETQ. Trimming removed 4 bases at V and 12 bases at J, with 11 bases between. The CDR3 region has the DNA TGCGCCAGCAGCCTAAGCAGGGGACCCCTCCACTTT. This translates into CASSLSRGPLHF.